This TCR beta chain was captured in a study of shared clonotypes between healthy human individuals. Study details: Each donor contributed plates that comprised three CD4 naive, three CD4 memory, two CD8 naive and one CD8 memory. Broader study findings: Among donors, clonotype sharing was expected to be affected by sequencing depth. Larger richness was generally estimated for naive than memory subsets.

V lost 4 bases to trimming and J lost 6 bases, with 16 bases between them. The CDR3 extends over 15 amino acids. Per germline, CDR1 SGHNT and CDR2 YYREEE (reference sequence). Replicate PCRs for sorted subsets used 200 ng DNA; this equaled 25,000 to 35,000 T cell genomes. Clones were read by immunoSEQ multiplex PCR, and TCRdb kept only the in-frame ones, dropping some. The profile shows approximately 2,300,000 clones, roughly 90% of them singletons. This clone has only one observation. The antigen remains unidentified. The rearrangement links TRBV5-4 to TRBJ2-2, with a possible D match to TRBD2 (6 bases). This sequence originates from a man aged 18 to 35 in good health. Some clones in this sample may be carry-over from other donors' samples. The sequenced material came from naive CD4+ T cells from PBMCs. The subset is: CD45RA+ positively selected. The CDR3 reads CASSPGGAGPGELFF. The CDR3 DNA is TGTGCCAGCAGCCCCGGAGGGGCGGGACCCGGGGAGCTGTTTTTT.